This TCR beta chain was identified during a study of cytomegalovirus exposure and HLA in healthy donors. This CDR3 spans 11 amino acids. The germline V gene has CDR1 SGHNT and CDR2 YYREEE (reference sequence). Trimming took off 3 bases at V and 7 bases at J, with 8 bases between the two ends. Healthy bone marrow donors made up the donors. PCR involved 60 Vbeta and 13 Jbeta primers. Generated by immunoSEQ multiplex PCR, the TCRdb table keeps only in-frame clones and is missing some. Of about 200,000 clones detected, roughly 85% appear once; the ten largest clones hold approximately 4.4%. This clone turned up a few times.

The sequenced sample consisted of PBMCs. The chain combines TRBV5-4 with TRBJ2-7, with D hard to call. This TCR derives from a woman between 25 and 40 years old in good health and CMV-seropositive. The CDR3 spells CASSSLEEQYF. In nucleotides, the CDR3 is TGTGCCAGCAGCTCCCTCGAGGAGCAGTACTTC. The full variable domain, completed using reference TRBV5-4 and TRBJ2-7, is ETGVTQSPTHLIKTRGQQVTLRCSSQSGHNTVSWYQQALGQGPQFIFQYYREEENGRGNFPPRFSGLQFPNYSSELNVNALELDDSALYLCASSSLEEQYFGPGTRLTVT.